This TCR beta chain was obtained from a study of shared clonotypes between healthy human individuals. Germline-derived CDR1 and CDR2 are GTSNPN and SVGIG (reference sequence). V was pared by 4 bases and J by 3 bases, with 13 bases between. The CDR3 has 14 residues. The assay used deep level. The data were produced by immunoSEQ multiplex PCR, yet TCRdb's version contains in-frame clones alone and is incomplete. This sample has more than 2,000,000 clones, with approximately 90% found just once. The TCR comes from a man between 18 and 29 years old in good health. The rearrangement links TRBV30 to TRBJ2-1; D possibly corresponds to TRBD2 (6 bases). Specimen: naive CD4+ T cells sorted from blood. The subset denotes: CD45RA+ positively selected. The CDR3: CAWTPGTVYNEQFF. The CDR3, as DNA: TGTGCCTGGACCCCAGGGACTGTCTACAATGAGCAGTTCTTC.